A single sample gave rise to the 10 T cell receptor beta chains below, sequenced in a study of blood T cell repertoires in COVID-19. Using immunoSEQ multiplex PCR, the repertoire was profiled, and TCRdb retains in-frame clones only, with some absent. The table shows about 140,000 clones, with 70% to 80% occurring only once. Sequencing was carried out using peripheral blood. These receptor sequences come from a man over 45 with acute or convalescent COVID-19.

The CDR3 sequence is CASSPQVRIGDTGELFF. Here the CDR3 DNA reads TGTGCCAGCAGCCCCCAGGTAAGGATTGGTGACACCGGGGAGCTGTTTTTT. This rearrangement joins TRBV9 to TRBJ2-2; no clear D. The CDR3 has 17 residues. Trimming took 4 bases from V and 3 from J, leaving 19 bases between them. CDR1 and CDR2 from the germline V gene are SGDLS and YYNGEE.

This clone was seen repeatedly, ten times or more. J is TRBJ2-7 and V is TRBV5-1; no clear D gene. Germline CDR1 reads SGHRS; CDR2 reads YFSETQ. V was pared by 2 bases and J by 13 bases, with 4 bases between. CDR3 length: 8 residues. CDR3 nucleotide sequence: TGCGCCAGCAGCTTCTCTTACGTC. Its protein product is CASSFSYV.

The chain uses TRBV30 and TRBJ1-2, with a weak D call TRBD1 (6 bases). This CDR3 region has 12 residues. Deletions cut 5 bases from V and 5 bases from J, with 12 bases between. Per germline, CDR1 GTSNPN and CDR2 SVGIG (reference sequence). CDR3 sequence (DNA): TGTGCCTGGCAGACAGGCACATATGGCTACACCTTC. Encoded protein: CAWQTGTYGYTF.

V gene TRBV6-1 combines with J gene TRBJ1-6; perhaps TRBD1 as D (5 bases). Looked up from germline, CDR1 is MNHNS and CDR2 is SASEGT. The CDR3 loop spans 18 amino acids. The V and J ends lost 2 bases and 5 bases respectively, with 19 bases between them. The CDR3 DNA sequence: TGTGCCAGCAGTGAACAGGGCAGTCGTGGGGTTAATAATTCACCCCTCCACTTT. As protein: CASSEQGSRGVNNSPLHF.

The chain recombines TRBV3-1 (or the pseudogene TRBV3-2) with TRBJ2-2, with 9 bases identical to TRBD2. CDR3 length: 16 amino acids. With 4 bases clipped from V and 1 base from J, the junction kept 4 bases outside the gene matches. The germline gives CDR1 LGHDT, CDR2 YNNKEL (reference sequence). CDR3 bases: TGTGCCAGCAGCCGTAGAGCGGGGGGGAACACCGGGGAGCTGTTTTTT. This codes for CASSRRAGGNTGELFF.

This chain joins TRBV18 and TRBJ2-7; 9 nucleotides agree with TRBD2. Losses at the gene ends were 3 bases for V and 2 bases for J; bases not matched to a gene: 17. The V gene's germline CDR1 is KGHSH and CDR2 LQKENI. The CDR3 contains 19 residues. Here the CDR3 DNA reads TGTGCCAGCTCACCCCGGGTTGGCGGGAGCGGGGGGCAGACCTACGAGCAGTACTTC. This sequence encodes CASSPRVGGSGGQTYEQYF.

The chain links TRBV6-5 to TRBJ1-2, with 7 bases matching TRBD1. The CDR3 is made up of 13 amino acids. Germline CDR1 is MNHEY and CDR2 is SVGAGI. The ends lost 2 bases at V and 8 bases at J; junction bases unmatched: 5. CDR3 sequence (DNA): TGTGCCAGCAGTTACCGGGACAGTCGAGGCTACACCTTC. Translated: CASSYRDSRGYTF.

The chain uses TRBV15 and TRBJ1-5, with 8 nucleotides matching TRBD1. V was pared by 5 bases and J by 1 base, with 1 base of the junction left unmatched. Germline V gene data show CDR1 as LNHNV and CDR2 as YYDKDF (reference sequence). This CDR3 spans 14 amino acids. The CDR3 loop reads CATSAGGSNQPQHF. DNA for the CDR3: TGTGCCACCAGCGCAGGGGGCAGCAATCAGCCCCAGCATTTT.

This sequence joins TRBV15 and TRBJ1-1, with 9 bases lining up with TRBD1. Trimming at V came to 2 bases and at J to 10 bases, leaving 5 bases not matched to a gene. This CDR3 has 13 amino acids. The germline gives CDR1 LNHNV, CDR2 YYDKDF (reference sequence). CDR3 residues: CATSRTGGGLAFF. CDR3 coding DNA: TGTGCCACCAGCAGAACAGGGGGCGGTTTAGCTTTCTTT.

This clone occurred a few times. The J gene is TRBJ1-2, the V gene TRBV27; D is uncertain. Trimming pared 0 bases from V and 6 bases from J, leaving 8 bases between. The germline V gene has CDR1 MNHEY and CDR2 SMNVEV (reference sequence). The CDR3 length is 13 residues. CDR3 loop: CASSLSTGNGYTF. The CDR3 DNA reads as TGTGCCAGCAGTTTATCGACGGGGAATGGCTACACCTTC.